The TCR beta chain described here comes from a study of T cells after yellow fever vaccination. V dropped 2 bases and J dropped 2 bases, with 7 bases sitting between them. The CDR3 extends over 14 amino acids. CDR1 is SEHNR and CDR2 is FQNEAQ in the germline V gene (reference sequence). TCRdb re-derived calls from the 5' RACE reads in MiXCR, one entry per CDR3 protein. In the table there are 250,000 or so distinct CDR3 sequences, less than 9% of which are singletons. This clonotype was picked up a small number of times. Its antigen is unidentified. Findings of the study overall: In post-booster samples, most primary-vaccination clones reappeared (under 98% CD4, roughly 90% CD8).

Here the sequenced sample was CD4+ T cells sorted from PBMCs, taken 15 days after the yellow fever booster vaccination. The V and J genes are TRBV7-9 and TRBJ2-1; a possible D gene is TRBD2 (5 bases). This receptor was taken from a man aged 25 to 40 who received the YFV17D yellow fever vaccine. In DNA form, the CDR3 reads TGTGCCAGCAGCTTAATGGGAGCCTACAATGAGCAGTTCTTC. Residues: CASSLMGAYNEQFF.